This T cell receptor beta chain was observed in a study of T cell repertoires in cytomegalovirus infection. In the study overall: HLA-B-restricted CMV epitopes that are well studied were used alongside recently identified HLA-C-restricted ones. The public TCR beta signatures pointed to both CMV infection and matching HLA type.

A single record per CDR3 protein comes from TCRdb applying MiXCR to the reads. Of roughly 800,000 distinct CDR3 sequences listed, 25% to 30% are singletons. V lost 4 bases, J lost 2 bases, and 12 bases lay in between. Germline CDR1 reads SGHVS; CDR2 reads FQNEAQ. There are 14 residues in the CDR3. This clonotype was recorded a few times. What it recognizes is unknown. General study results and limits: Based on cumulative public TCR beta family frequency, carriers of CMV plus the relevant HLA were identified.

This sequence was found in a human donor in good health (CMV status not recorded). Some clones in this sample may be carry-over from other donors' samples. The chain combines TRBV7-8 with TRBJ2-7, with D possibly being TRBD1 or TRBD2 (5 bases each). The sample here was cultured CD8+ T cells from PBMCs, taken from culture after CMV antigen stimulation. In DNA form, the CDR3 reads TGTGCCAGCAGCTCGGACACGGAGGCCTACGAGCAGTACTTC. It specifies CASSSDTEAYEQYF.